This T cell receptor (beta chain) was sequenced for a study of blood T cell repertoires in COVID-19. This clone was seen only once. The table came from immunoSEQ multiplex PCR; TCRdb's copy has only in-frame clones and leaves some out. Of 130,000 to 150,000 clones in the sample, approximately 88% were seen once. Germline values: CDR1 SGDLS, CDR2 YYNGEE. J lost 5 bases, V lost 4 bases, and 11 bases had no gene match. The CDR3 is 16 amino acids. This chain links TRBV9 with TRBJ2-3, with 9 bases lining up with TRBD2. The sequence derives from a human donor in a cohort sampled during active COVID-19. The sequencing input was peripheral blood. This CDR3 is CASSPGWRGGQDTQYF. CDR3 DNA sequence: TGTGCCAGCAGCCCCGGTTGGCGGGGGGGCCAAGATACGCAGTATTTT.